This TCR beta chain came from a study of blood T cell repertoires in COVID-19. The assay was immunoSEQ multiplex PCR, and TCRdb's table has in-frame clones only and misses some. The top ten hold 5.5% of the sample, which has about 32,000 clones, 65% to 90% seen once. V shed 6 bases, J shed 2 bases, and the junction held 3 bases outside the gene matches. Per the germline V gene, CDR1 is SGHTA and CDR2 is FQGNSA. This CDR3 is built from 15 residues. A few counts support this clone. Material for sequencing was peripheral blood. The source is a woman older than 75 with active or convalescent COVID-19. The chain carries TRBV7-2 and TRBJ2-6; 8 nucleotides align to TRBD1. The DNA of the CDR3 is TGTGCCAGCAGAGCAGGGGGCGCTGGGGCCAACGTCCTGACTTTC. It translates to CASRAGGAGANVLTF.